These 19 T cell receptor beta chains were all obtained from the same sample, sequenced in a study of T-cell reconstitution after alpha-beta-depleted transplantation in children. Broader study findings: The authors attributed T-cell counts and diversity one year after transplant mostly to newly produced T cells.

Unique molecular identifiers were incorporated when the TCRbeta library was constructed. TCRdb independently ran MiXCR on the PCR reads; one entry per CDR3 protein. Here the sample spans about 300,000 distinct CDR3 sequences, about 7.3% being singletons. Which antigens these TCRs recognize remains unknown. This material consisted of peripheral blood, taken 360 days after TCRalphabeta/CD19-depleted stem cell transplant. The receptors were gathered from a female patient between 2 and 15 years old who had a stem cell transplant for Fanconi anemia, so the T cells may come from the graft donor.

This clonotype showed up many times. The rearrangement joins TRBV5-1 to TRBJ2-2; D gene uncertain. Germline V CDR1 and CDR2: SGHRS, YFSETQ. The CDR3 length is 14 residues. V dropped 0 bases and J dropped 2 bases, with 5 bases sitting between them. For the CDR3, the DNA is TGCGCCAGCAGCTTGGCCTACAACACCGGGGAGCTGTTTTTT. Its protein is CASSLAYNTGELFF. Drawing the rest from reference TRBV5-1 and TRBJ2-2, the complete variable domain is KAGVTQTPRYLIKTRGQQVTLSCSPISGHRSVSWYQQTPGQGLQFLFEYFSETQRNKGNFPGRFSGRQFSNSRSEMNVSTLELGDSALYLCASSLAYNTGELFFGEGSRLTVL.

In this sample, this clonotype turned up many times. The rearrangement joins TRBV20-1 to TRBJ2-5; D remains unclear. Germline-derived CDR1 and CDR2 are DFQATT and SNEGSKA (reference sequence). The CDR3 is 10 residues long. V was pared by 1 base and J by 5 bases, with 2 bases between. CDR3 amino acids: CSARVETQYF. In DNA form, the CDR3 reads TGCAGTGCTAGAGTTGAGACCCAGTACTTC.

This clonotype was observed at least ten times. The chain uses TRBV13 and TRBJ2-7, with TRBD2 identical over 8 bases. CDR1 PRHDT and CDR2 FYEKMQ come from the germline V gene (reference sequence). After removal of 5 bases from V and 3 bases from J, the junction contained 12 bases not matched to a gene. The CDR3 length is 16 residues. CDR3 sequence reads: CASSASGVAGLYEQYF. The CDR3 coding sequence is TGTGCCAGCAGCGCCTCCGGGGTAGCGGGACTCTACGAGCAGTACTTC.

This clonotype was recorded at least ten times. Mismatch with germline at one junction end may stem from a read error. The chain carries TRBV7-2 and TRBJ2-1; D possibly corresponds to TRBD1 (5 bases). The CDR3 loop spans 13 amino acids. CDR1 SGHTA and CDR2 FQGNSA come from the germline V gene. This chain's CDR3 is CASSLGAYNEQFF. The CDR3 DNA reads TGTGCCAGCAGTTTAGGGGCTTACAATGAGCAGTTCTTC.

This clonotype was seen many times. The chain uses TRBV6-5 and TRBJ2-7; 9 nucleotides match TRBD2. The CDR3 sequence is 16 residues long. CDR1 and CDR2 (germline): MNHEY, SVGAGI. Losses at the gene ends were 7 bases for V and 0 bases for J; bases not matched to a gene: 10. The CDR3 is CASISTEREDSYEQYF. The CDR3 nucleotides read TGTGCCAGCATTTCTACAGAGCGGGAGGACTCCTACGAGCAGTACTTC.

The sample holds many counts of this clonotype. CDR3: CASSLGFSYEQYV. Here the CDR3 DNA reads TGTGCCAGCAGTTTAGGCTTCTCCTACGAGCAGTACGTC. The chain has TRBV28 and TRBJ2-7; D unclear. Trimming removed 2 bases at V and 0 bases at J, with 5 bases between. Germline V CDR1 and CDR2: MDHEN, SYDVKM. The CDR3 is 13 amino acids.

This clonotype was observed at least ten times. The V gene is TRBV2, the J gene TRBJ2-7; D not certain. From germline, CDR1 is SNHLY and CDR2 FYNNEI. The length of the CDR3 is 14 residues. The V end lost 2 bases, the J end lost 2 bases, and 10 bases lay between the germline ends. For the CDR3, the DNA is TGTGCCAGCAGTGAACCGGACGTACCCTACGAGCAGTACTTC. Its protein product is CASSEPDVPYEQYF.

A remark on this clonotype: One junction end disagrees with the germline gene, perhaps due to a read error. The rearrangement joins TRBV3-1 to TRBJ2-7; a weak D match, TRBD2 (6 bases). The CDR3 is 19 amino acids. Germline-derived CDR1 and CDR2 are LGHDT and YNNKEL (reference sequence). The CDR3 reads CACSKEGDGYVGLAYEQYF. CDR3 nucleotide sequence: TGTGCCTGCAGCAAGGAGGGCGACGGCTACGTGGGGCTTGCCTACGAGCAGTACTTC.

The V and J genes are TRBV6-1 and TRBJ2-3; D is perhaps TRBD2 (6 bases). Trimming took off 2 bases at V and 2 bases at J, with 14 bases between the two ends. CDR3 length: 16 amino acids. Germline CDR1 MNHNS, CDR2 SASEGT. CDR3 region: CASSESRGGHTDTQYF. The DNA of the CDR3 is TGTGCCAGCAGTGAATCGCGGGGCGGTCACACAGATACGCAGTATTTT.

The chain links TRBV2 to TRBJ2-5, with no clear D. CDR1 and CDR2 from the germline V gene are SNHLY and FYNNEI. Trimming stripped 7 bases from V and 1 base from J, with 10 bases between. The CDR3 length is 13 residues. CDR3 in amino acids: CASMKDRQETQYF. In DNA, the CDR3 is TGTGCCAGCATGAAGGACCGCCAAGAGACCCAGTACTTC.

This clonotype was seen at least ten times. This chain connects TRBV5-1 to TRBJ1-5; D might be TRBD1 (5 bases). This CDR3 is 15 amino acids long. Trimming removed 5 bases at V and 0 bases at J, with 12 bases between. Germline V lookup: CDR1 SGHRS, CDR2 YFSETQ. CDR3 bases: TGCGCCAGCAGACCAACGGGGGTTAGCAATCAGCCCCAGCATTTT. As protein: CASRPTGVSNQPQHF.

The table lists this clonotype with many counts. V is TRBV6-5 and J is TRBJ1-2; D is unresolved. CDR1 is MNHEY and CDR2 is SVGAGI in the germline V gene. The V and J ends lost 4 bases and 8 bases respectively, with 11 bases between them. This CDR3 has 12 amino acids. CDR3 DNA: TGTGCCAGCAGTTTAAATATAAAGGGCTACACCTTC. This encodes CASSLNIKGYTF.

This clonotype showed up many times. The V call is TRBV5-1, the J call TRBJ2-7; the D is unclear. The CDR3 loop spans 14 amino acids. Germline CDR1 and CDR2: SGHRS and YFSETQ. The ends were cut back, 3 bases at V and 5 bases at J, with 15 bases in the middle. CDR3 bases: TGCGCCAGCAGCTCCCGAGGTTACACCGACGAGCAGTACTTC. Translating it yields CASSSRGYTDEQYF.

Ten or more counts support this clonotype. The V gene is TRBV24-1, the J gene TRBJ2-5; maybe TRBD2 (5 bases). Per the germline V gene, CDR1 is KGHDR and CDR2 is SFDVKD. The CDR3 consists of 13 residues. V was trimmed by 5 bases and J by 2 bases, leaving 8 bases between them. For the CDR3, the DNA is TGTGCCACCAGTGGAGGGAGTCAAGAGACCCAGTACTTC. Its protein product is CATSGGSQETQYF.

This clonotype was detected once. The chain combines TRBV11-3 with TRBJ2-3; possible D gene TRBD1, 6 bases. The CDR3 length is 14 residues. With 5 bases removed from V and 5 bases from J, the gap between germline ends came to 14 bases. Germline V CDR1 and CDR2: SGHNT, YENEEA. The DNA of the CDR3 is TGTGCCAGCAGCCCACAGGGTACAGGAGATACGCAGTATTTT. This gives the protein CASSPQGTGDTQYF.

V and J are TRBV4-2 and TRBJ2-2; 10 positions agree with TRBD1. Trimming took 4 bases from V and 7 from J; bases not matched to a gene: 6. This CDR3 has 15 residues. Germline CDR1 LGHNA, CDR2 YNFKEQ. This CDR3 reads CASSPGTGVNGELFF. The CDR3 nucleotides are TGTGCCAGCAGCCCCGGGACAGGGGTTAACGGGGAGCTGTTTTTT.

This clonotype was found many times. The CDR3 DNA is TGTGCCAGCAGTGAAGCGGCCCCAGGCTACACCTTC. Translation gives CASSEAAPGYTF. The chain combines TRBV2 with TRBJ1-2; D is undetermined. Deletions cut 0 bases from V and 8 bases from J, with 7 bases between. From germline, CDR1 is SNHLY and CDR2 FYNNEI. The CDR3 runs 12 residues.

The chain carries TRBV18 and TRBJ1-4; D gene ambiguous. CDR1 is KGHSH, CDR2 LQKENI, per germline. CDR3 size: 14 residues. Trimming removed 0 bases at V and 2 bases at J, with 4 bases between. CDR3 sequence reads: CASSPPTTNEKLFF. Here the CDR3 DNA reads TGTGCCAGCTCACCACCTACGACTAATGAAAAACTGTTTTTT.

This clonotype has ten or more counts. The J gene is TRBJ2-3, the V gene TRBV20-1; TRBD2 matches 7 bases. CDR3 length: 16 residues. CDR1 and CDR2 from the germline V gene are DFQATT and SNEGSKA (reference sequence). The V segment lost 0 bases and the J segment 2 bases; nucleotides outside the gene matches: 8. CDR3 in DNA: TGCAGTGCTAGAGATCCCTCTAGCGGACCCACAGATACGCAGTATTTT. Encoded protein: CSARDPSSGPTDTQYF.